Only a few counts were recorded for the clone carrying this TCR beta chain. This sample was taken from a study of blood T cell repertoires in COVID-19. Those enrolled, adults aged about 18 to 89 years, came from about 24 US areas. Before being deemed recovered, Cohort 3 donors had two negative PCRs, clearance, or symptom resolution. Repertoires were generated with immunoSEQ multiplex PCR, while TCRdb's copy carries only in-frame clones and drops some. The table lists approximately 390,000 clones, about 86% of them singletons. This receptor was taken from a woman in her forties or fifties who had recovered from COVID-19. The sample comprised PBMCs or T cells enriched from blood (not recorded which).

The CDR3 is CASSPGGLAGTDEQFF. CDR3 bases: TGCGCCAGCAGCCCTGGAGGTCTAGCGGGGACCGATGAGCAGTTCTTC. The chain is built from TRBV5-1 and TRBJ2-1, with 9 bases aligning to TRBD2. The length of the CDR3 is 16 residues. The V gene's germline CDR1 is SGHRS and CDR2 YFSETQ. V shed 4 bases, J shed 8 bases, and the junction held 13 bases outside the gene matches.